This T cell receptor (beta chain) was sequenced for a study of blood T cell repertoires in COVID-19. At the level of the study: Spain, Italy and the United States supplied samples that represented acute and convalescent COVID-19. Nucleic acid was either cDNA or gDNA, and it came from T cells, B-cell-depleted T cells, or PBMCs.

The study drew participants aged about 18 to 89 years from fewer than 30 US areas. Concerning this clone: This specimen includes other DNA sequences encoding the same CDR3.

Methods used by the authors: Nucleated cell counts were estimated from reference gene primer amplification. This table comes from immunoSEQ multiplex PCR, and its TCRdb copy is limited to in-frame clones, with some not included. That table gives V, J and clone size, and the DNA gave D and trimming. The sample records about 430,000 clones, more than 75% being singletons. The CDR3 has 13 residues. V was trimmed by 5 bases and J by 1 base, leaving 8 bases between them. The sequencing sample was made of PBMCs or T cells enriched from blood (not recorded which). This chain joins TRBV12-3 or TRBV12-4 and TRBJ1-1; D is uncertain. This clonotype was sampled from a woman between 25 and 40 years old with acute COVID-19. The CDR3, as DNA: TGTGCCAGCAGTACTCGAGGGAACACTGAAGCTTTCTTT. Encoded protein: CASSTRGNTEAFF.